The clone carrying this T cell receptor (delta chain) was observed a handful of times. What it binds is not known. This record comes from a study of Vδ1+ human thymocytes. Study-level findings and limits: Despite high sort purity, roughly 19% of thymic T cell receptor delta sequences were Vdelta2. Thymic TRG and TRD repertoires appeared highly polyclonal.

CDR1 TSWWSYY and CDR2 QGS come from the germline V gene. The CDR3 spans 22 residues. With V trimmed by 0 bases and J by 0 bases, 22 bases remained unmatched. RNA was extracted from the cells and then reverse transcribed. Multiplex PCR used pooled V-gene forward primers and a constant-region reverse primer to amplify CDR3s. TCRdb called clones anew from the multiplex PCR reads with CATT. The table has roughly 25,000 delta-chain clones, about 7.4% seen once. The specimen was Vdelta1+ gamma-delta thymocytes from the thymus. Subset specified: FACS-sorted CD3+ TCRalphabeta- TCRVdelta1+ TCRVdelta2- thymocytes. The origin of this receptor is a girl in the first two years of life who had congenital heart surgery. The rearrangement joins TRDV1 to TRDJ1, with TRDD3 identical over 7 bases. The chain's CDR3 is CALGELRSKLCTGAMYTDKLIF. CDR3 nucleotide sequence: TGTGCTCTTGGGGAACTCCGGTCCAAGCTTTGTACTGGGGCCATGTACACCGATAAACTCATCTTT.